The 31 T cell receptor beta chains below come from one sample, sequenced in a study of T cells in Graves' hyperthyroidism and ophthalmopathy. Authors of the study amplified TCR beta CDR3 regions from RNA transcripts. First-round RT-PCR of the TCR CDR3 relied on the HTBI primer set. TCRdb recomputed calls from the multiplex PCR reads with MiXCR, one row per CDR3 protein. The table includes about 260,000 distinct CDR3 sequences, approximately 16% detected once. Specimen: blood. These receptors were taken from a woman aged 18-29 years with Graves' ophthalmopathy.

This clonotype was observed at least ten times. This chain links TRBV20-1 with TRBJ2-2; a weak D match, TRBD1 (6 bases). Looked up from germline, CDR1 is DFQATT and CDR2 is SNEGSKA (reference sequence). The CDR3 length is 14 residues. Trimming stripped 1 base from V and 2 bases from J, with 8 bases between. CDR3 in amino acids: CSARVGTNTGELFF. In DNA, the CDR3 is TGCAGTGCTAGAGTCGGGACAAACACCGGGGAGCTGTTTTTT.

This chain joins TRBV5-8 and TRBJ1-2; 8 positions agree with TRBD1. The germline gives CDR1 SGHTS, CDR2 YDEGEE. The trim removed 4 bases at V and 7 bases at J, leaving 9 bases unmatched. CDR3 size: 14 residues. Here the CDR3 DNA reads TGTGCCAGCAGCAGGTCGGACAGGGTACCTGGCTACACCTTC. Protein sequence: CASSRSDRVPGYTF.

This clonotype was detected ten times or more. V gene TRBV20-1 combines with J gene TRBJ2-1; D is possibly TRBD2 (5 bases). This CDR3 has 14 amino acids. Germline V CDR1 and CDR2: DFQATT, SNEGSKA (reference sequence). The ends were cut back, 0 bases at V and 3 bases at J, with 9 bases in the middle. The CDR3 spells CSARDLRVYNEQFF. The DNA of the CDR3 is TGCAGTGCTAGAGATTTGCGGGTCTACAATGAGCAGTTCTTC.

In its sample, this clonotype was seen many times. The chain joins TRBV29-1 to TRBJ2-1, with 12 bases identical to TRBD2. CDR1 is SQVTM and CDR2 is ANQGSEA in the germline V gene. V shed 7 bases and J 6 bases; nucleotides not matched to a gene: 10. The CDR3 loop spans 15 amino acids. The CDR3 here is CSAPSGLAGLNEQFF. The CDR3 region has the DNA TGCAGCGCCCCCTCAGGACTAGCGGGGCTCAATGAGCAGTTCTTC.

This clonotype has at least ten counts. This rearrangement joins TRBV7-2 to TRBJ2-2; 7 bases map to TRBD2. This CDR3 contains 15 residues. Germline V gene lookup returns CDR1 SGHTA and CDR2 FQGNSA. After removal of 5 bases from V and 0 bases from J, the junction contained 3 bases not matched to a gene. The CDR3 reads CASSPGLANTGELFF. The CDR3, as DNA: TGTGCCAGCAGCCCAGGACTAGCGAACACCGGGGAGCTGTTTTTT.

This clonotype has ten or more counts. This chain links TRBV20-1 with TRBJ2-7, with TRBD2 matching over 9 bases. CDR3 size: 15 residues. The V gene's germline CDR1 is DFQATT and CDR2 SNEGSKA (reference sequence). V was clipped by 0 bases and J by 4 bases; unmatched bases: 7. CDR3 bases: TGCAGTGCTAGAGATCCTCGGACTAGCGCGTACGAGCAGTACTTC. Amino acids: CSARDPRTSAYEQYF.

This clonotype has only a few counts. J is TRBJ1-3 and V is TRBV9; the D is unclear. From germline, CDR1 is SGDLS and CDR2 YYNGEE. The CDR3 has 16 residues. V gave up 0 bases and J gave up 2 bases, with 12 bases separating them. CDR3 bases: TGTGCCAGCAGCGTAGGTCCAGAGGGAACTGGAAACACCATATATTTT. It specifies CASSVGPEGTGNTIYF.

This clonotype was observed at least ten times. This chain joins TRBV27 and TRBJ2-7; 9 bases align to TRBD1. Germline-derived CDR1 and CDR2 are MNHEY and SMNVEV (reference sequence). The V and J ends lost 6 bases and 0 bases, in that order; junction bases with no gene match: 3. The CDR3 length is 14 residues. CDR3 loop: CASRDRGSSYEQYF. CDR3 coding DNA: TGTGCCAGCAGGGACAGGGGAAGCTCCTACGAGCAGTACTTC.

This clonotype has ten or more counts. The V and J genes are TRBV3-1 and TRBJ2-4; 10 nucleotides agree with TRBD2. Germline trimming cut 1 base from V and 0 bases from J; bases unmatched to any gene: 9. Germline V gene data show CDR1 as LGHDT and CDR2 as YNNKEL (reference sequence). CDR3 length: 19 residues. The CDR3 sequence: CASSQVSLAGAVAKNIQYF. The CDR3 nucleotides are TGTGCCAGCAGCCAAGTTTCCCTAGCGGGGGCAGTAGCCAAAAACATTCAGTACTTC.

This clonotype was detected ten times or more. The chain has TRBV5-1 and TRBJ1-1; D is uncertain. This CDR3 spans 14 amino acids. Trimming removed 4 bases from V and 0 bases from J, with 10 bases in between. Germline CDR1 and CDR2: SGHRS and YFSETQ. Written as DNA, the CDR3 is TGCGCCAGCAGCCCTGGTATGGTGAACACTGAAGCTTTCTTT. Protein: CASSPGMVNTEAFF.

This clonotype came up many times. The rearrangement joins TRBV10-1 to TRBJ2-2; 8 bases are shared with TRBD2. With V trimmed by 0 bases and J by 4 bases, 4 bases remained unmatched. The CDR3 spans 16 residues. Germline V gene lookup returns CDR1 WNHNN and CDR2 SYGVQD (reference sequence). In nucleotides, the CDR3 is TGCGCCAGCAGTGAGTCTAGCGGGATCGGCACCGGGGAGCTGTTTTTT. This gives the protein CASSESSGIGTGELFF.

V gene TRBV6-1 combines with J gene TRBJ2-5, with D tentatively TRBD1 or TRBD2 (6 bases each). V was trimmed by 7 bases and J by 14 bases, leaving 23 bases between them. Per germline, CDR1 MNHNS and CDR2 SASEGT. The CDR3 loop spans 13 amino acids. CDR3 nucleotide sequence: TGTGCCAGCACCTGGGGAGGCGAGGGGGTACACTACTTC. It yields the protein CASTWGGEGVHYF.

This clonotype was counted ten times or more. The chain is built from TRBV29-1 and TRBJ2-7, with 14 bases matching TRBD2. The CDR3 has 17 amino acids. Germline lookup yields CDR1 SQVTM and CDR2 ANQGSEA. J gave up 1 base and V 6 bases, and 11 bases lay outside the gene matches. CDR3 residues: CSVSYPGTSGGSYEQYF. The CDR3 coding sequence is TGCAGCGTCTCCTACCCCGGGACTAGCGGGGGATCCTACGAGCAGTACTTC.

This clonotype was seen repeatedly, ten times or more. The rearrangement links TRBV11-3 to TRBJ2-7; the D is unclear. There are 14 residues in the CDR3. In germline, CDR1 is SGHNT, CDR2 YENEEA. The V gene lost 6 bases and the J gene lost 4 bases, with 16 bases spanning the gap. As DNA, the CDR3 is TGTGCCAGCAGTTTGATCAGAAAACCGTACGAGCAGTACTTC. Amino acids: CASSLIRKPYEQYF. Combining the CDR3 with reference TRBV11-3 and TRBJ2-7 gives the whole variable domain EAGVVQSPRYKIIEKKQPVAFWCNPISGHNTLYWYLQNLGQGPELLIRYENEEAVDDSQLPKDRFSAERLKGVDSTLKIQPAELGDSAVYLCASSLIRKPYEQYFGPGTRLTVT.

The CDR3 nucleotides are TGTGCCAGCAGGGCGACAGGGTGGGGCTACGAGCAGTACTTC. It codes for CASRATGWGYEQYF. This sequence joins TRBV27 and TRBJ2-7, with 7 nucleotides matching TRBD1. The CDR3 spans 14 residues. The V gene end was trimmed by 6 bases and the J gene end by 3 bases; junction bases not matched to a gene: 8. CDR1 MNHEY and CDR2 SMNVEV come from the germline V gene (reference sequence).

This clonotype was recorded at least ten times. The CDR3 spells CASSPPLLGGANTEAFF. CDR3 DNA sequence: TGTGCCAGCAGCCCACCCCTGTTAGGGGGGGCAAACACTGAAGCTTTCTTT. V usage is TRBV28 and J usage is TRBJ1-1; D might be TRBD1 (6 bases). Germline V gene sequence: CDR1 MDHEN, CDR2 SYDVKM. CDR3 length: 17 amino acids. The V gene lost 6 bases and the J gene lost 2 bases, with 22 bases spanning the gap.

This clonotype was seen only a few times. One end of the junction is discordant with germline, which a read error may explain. CDR3 protein: CASGSPRYRSGASVLTF. The CDR3 coding sequence is TGTGCTAGTGGTTCCCCGCGCTACCGCTCTGGGGCCAGCGTCCTGACTTTC. V is TRBV12-5 and J is TRBJ2-6; TRBD1 might be the D (5 bases). The length of the CDR3 is 17 residues. The V gene's germline CDR1 is LGHNT and CDR2 FRNRAP.

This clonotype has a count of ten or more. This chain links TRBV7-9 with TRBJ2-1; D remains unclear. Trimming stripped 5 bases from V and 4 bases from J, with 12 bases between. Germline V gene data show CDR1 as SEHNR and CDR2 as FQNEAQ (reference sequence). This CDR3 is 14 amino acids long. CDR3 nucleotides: TGTGCCAGCAGCCTTAGGGTAGGGTACAATGAGCAGTTCTTC. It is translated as CASSLRVGYNEQFF. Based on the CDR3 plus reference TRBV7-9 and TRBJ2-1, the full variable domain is DTGVSQNPRHKITKRGQNVTFRCDPISEHNRLYWYRQTLGQGPEFLTYFQNEAQLEKSRLLSDRFSAERPKGSFSTLEIQRTEQGDSAMYLCASSLRVGYNEQFFGPGTRLTVL.

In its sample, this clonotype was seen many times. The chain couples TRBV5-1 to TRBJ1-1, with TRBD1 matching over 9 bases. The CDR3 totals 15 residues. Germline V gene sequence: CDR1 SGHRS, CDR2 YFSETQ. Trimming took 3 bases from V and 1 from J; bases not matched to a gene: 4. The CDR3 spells CASSWGQGGNTEAFF. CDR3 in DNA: TGCGCCAGCAGCTGGGGACAGGGAGGGAACACTGAAGCTTTCTTT.

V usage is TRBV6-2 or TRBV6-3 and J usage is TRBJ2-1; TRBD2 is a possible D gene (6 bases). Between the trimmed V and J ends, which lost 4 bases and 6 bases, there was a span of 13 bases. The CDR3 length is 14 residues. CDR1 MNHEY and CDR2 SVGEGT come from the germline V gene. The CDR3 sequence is CASSSAPGGNEQFF. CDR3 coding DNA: TGTGCCAGCAGTTCGGCTCCCGGGGGCAATGAGCAGTTCTTC.

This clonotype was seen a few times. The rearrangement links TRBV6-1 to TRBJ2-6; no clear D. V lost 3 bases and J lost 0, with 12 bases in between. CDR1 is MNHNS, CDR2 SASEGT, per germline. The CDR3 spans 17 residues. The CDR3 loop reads CASSDLGRVSGANVLTF. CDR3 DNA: TGTGCCAGCAGTGATCTAGGACGGGTCTCTGGGGCCAACGTCCTGACTTTC.

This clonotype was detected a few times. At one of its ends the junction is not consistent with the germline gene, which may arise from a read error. The CDR3 nucleotides read TGTGCTAGCAGCTTCGGGGGCACGGGTGAGACCCAGTACTTC. Its translation: CASSFGGTGETQYF. V gene TRBV7-7 combines with J gene TRBJ2-5; D assignment may be TRBD1 or TRBD2 (6 bases each). The CDR3 has 14 amino acids. CDR1 and CDR2 (germline): SSHAT, FNYEAQ (reference sequence).

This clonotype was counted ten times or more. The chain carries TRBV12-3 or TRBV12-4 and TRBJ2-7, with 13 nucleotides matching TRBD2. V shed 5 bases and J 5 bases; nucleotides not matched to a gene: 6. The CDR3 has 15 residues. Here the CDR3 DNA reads TGTGCCAGCAGTATGCCGGGACTAGCGGGACACGAGCAGTACTTC. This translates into CASSMPGLAGHEQYF.

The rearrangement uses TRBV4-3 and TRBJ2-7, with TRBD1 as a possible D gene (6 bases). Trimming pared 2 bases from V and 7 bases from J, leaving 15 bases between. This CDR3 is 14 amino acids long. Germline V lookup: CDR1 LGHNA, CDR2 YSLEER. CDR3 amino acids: CASSQPGPGEEQYF. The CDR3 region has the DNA TGCGCCAGCAGCCAACCCGGGCCAGGGGAAGAGCAGTACTTC.

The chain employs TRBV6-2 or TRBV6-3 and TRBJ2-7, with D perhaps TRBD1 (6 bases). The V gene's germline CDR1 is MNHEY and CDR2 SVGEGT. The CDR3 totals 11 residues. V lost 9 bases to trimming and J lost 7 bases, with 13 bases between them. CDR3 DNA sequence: TGTGCCAGTTCAGGGGCATGGGAGCAGTACTTC. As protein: CASSGAWEQYF.

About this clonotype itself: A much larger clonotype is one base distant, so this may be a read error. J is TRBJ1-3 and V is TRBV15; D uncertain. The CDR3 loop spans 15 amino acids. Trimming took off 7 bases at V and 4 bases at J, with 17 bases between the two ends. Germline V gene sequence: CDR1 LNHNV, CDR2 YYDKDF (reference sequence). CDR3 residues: CATNPGRAMGNTIYF. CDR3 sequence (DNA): TGTGCCACCAACCCGGGAAGGGCAATGGGAAACACCATATATTTT.

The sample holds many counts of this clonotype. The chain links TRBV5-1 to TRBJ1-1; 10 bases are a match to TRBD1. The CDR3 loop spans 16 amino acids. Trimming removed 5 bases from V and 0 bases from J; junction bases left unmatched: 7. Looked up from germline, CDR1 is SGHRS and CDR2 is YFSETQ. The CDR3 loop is CASRGDRGILNTEAFF. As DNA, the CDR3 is TGCGCCAGCAGGGGGGACAGGGGTATCCTGAACACTGAAGCTTTCTTT.

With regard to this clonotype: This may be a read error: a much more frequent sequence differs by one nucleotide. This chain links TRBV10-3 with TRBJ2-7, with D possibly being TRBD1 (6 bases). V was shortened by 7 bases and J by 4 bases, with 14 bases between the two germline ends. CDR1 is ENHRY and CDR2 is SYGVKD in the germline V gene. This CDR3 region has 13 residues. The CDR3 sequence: CAIIRGQEYEQYF. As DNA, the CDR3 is TGTGCCATCATCAGGGGCCAGGAATACGAGCAGTACTTC.

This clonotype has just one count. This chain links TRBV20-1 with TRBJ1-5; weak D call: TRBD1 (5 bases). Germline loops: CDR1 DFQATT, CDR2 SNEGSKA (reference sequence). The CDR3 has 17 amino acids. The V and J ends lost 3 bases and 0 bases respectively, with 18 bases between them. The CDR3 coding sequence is TGCAGTGCTAGGGGCCGTCCCCGGACAAGTAGCAATCAGCCCCAGCATTTT. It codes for CSARGRPRTSSNQPQHF.

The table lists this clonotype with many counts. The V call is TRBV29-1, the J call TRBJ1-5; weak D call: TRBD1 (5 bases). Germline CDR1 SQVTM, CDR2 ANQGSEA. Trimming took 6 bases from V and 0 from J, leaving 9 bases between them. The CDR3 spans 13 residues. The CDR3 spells CSVGENSNQPQHF. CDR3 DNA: TGCAGCGTGGGGGAAAATAGCAATCAGCCCCAGCATTTT.

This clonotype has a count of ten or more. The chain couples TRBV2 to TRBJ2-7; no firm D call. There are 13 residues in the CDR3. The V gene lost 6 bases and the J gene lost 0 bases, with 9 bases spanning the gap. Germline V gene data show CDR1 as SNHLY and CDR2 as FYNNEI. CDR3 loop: CASRPGFSYEQYF. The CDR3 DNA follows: TGTGCCAGCAGGCCCGGGTTCTCCTACGAGCAGTACTTC.